The rows below give T cell receptor beta chains drawn from one sample of a study of blood T cell repertoires in COVID-19. The assay was immunoSEQ multiplex PCR, and TCRdb's table has in-frame clones only and misses some. The sample contains some 270,000 clones, 80% to 95% of which appear only once. The sequenced sample was PBMCs or T cells enriched from blood (not recorded which). All receptors derive from a man aged 40-49 years who had been exposed to COVID-19. CDR3s include the opening cysteine and the closing phenylalanine or tryptophan. D genes are given only for firm matches.

d_call,v_call,cdr3_length,j_call,cdr3_nt,cdr3_aa
TRBD2,TRBV24-1,17,TRBJ2-2,TGTGCCACCAGTGATCATATAACTAGCGGGAGATCCGGGGAGCTGTTTTTT,CATSDHITSGRSGELFF
TRBD1,TRBV7-3,18,TRBJ1-2,TGTGCCAGCAGCTTAAAACCCCGCTGGGACAGGGTTACCTATGGCTACACCTTC,CASSLKPRWDRVTYGYTF
TRBD2,TRBV7-3,18,TRBJ2-2,TGTGCCAGCAGCCCCGATGCCGGGACTAGCGGGTACACCGGGGAGCTGTTTTTT,CASSPDAGTSGYTGELFF
TRBD2,TRBV18,17,TRBJ2-5,TGTGCCAGCTCATCACTTCGGACTAGCGGGAGCCAAGAGACCCAGTACTTC,CASSSLRTSGSQETQYF
.,TRBV28,20,TRBJ2-1,TGTGCCAGCAGTTTAGGGACTTACTCATTCGAGACCACTTCCTACAATGAGCAGTTCTTC,CASSLGTYSFETTSYNEQFF
.,TRBV6-1,16,TRBJ1-5,TGTGCCAGCAGTGAAGCGGCAGGGTATAGCAATCAGCCCCAGCATTTT,CASSEAAGYSNQPQHF
.,TRBV5-1,14,TRBJ1-2,TGCGCCAGCAGCTTGGTTTCAACCGGGGATGGCTACACCTTC,CASSLVSTGDGYTF
TRBD1,TRBV5-1,12,TRBJ1-1,TGCGCCAGCAGCTGGGACAGGGCTGAAGCTTTCTTT,CASSWDRAEAFF
.,TRBV6-1,14,TRBJ2-1,TGTGCCAGCAGTGAATATAGGGGAAGCAATGAGCAGTTCTTC,CASSEYRGSNEQFF
TRBD2,TRBV3-1/TRBV3-2,16,TRBJ2-1,TGTGCCAGCAGCCAAGTCGGGGGGAATACCTACAATGAGCAGTTCTTC,CASSQVGGNTYNEQFF